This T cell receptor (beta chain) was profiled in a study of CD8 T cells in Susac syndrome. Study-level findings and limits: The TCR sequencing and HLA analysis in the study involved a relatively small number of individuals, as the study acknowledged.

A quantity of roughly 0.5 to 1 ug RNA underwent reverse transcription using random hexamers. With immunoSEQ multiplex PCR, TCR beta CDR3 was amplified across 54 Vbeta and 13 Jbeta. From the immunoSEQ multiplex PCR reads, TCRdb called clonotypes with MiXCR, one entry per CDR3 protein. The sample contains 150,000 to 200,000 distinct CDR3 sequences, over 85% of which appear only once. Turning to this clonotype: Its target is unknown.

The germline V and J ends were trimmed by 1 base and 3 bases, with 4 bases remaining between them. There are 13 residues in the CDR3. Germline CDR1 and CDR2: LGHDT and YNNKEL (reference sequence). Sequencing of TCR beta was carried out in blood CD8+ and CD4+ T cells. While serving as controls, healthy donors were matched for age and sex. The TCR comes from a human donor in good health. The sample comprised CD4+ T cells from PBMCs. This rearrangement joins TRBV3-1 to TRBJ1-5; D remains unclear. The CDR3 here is CASSQGNNQPQHF. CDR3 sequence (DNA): TGTGCCAGCAGCCAAGGTAACAATCAGCCCCAGCATTTT.